These 32 T cell receptor beta chains were sequenced from one sample in a study of cytomegalovirus exposure and HLA in healthy donors. Amplification used 60 Vbeta primers and 13 Jbeta primers. Some clones are missing from TCRdb's copy, which holds only in-frame ones; the method was immunoSEQ multiplex PCR. The data contain tens of thousands of clones, about four fifths of them singletons. Sequencing input: PBMCs. Receptor source: a woman aged 40 to 50 in good health and CMV-seronegative.

In DNA form, the CDR3 reads TGTGCCAGCAGAAAAACCGGGACAGGGGGCTTGGTAGCTTTCTTT. It specifies CASRKTGTGGLVAFF. The chain is built from TRBV2 and TRBJ1-1, with TRBD1 matching over 12 bases. Germline-derived CDR1 and CDR2 are SNHLY and FYNNEI. This CDR3 is 15 amino acids long. The junction had 12 bases not matched to a gene; V was cut back by 6 bases and J by 10 bases.

This clone has more than one count but fewer than ten. The rearrangement joins TRBV6-1 to TRBJ1-3; the match to TRBD1 covers 7 bases. The CDR3 length is 15 residues. After removal of 6 bases from V and 4 bases from J, the junction contained 9 bases not matched to a gene. Germline V lookup: CDR1 MNHNS, CDR2 SASEGT. CDR3 nucleotides: TGTGCCAGCAGCCTTTACAGGGGAGGAGGAAACACCATATATTTT. Its protein product is CASSLYRGGGNTIYF.

This chain connects TRBV7-9 to TRBJ2-2; 12 positions match TRBD1. Unmatched junction bases numbered 5, after V lost 5 bases and J lost 4 bases. The CDR3 length is 16 residues. The germline CDR1 and CDR2 sequences are SEHNR and FQNEAQ (reference sequence). CDR3 amino acids: CASSRGTGGSTGELFF. The CDR3 region has the DNA TGTGCCAGCAGCCGTGGGACAGGGGGCAGCACCGGGGAGCTGTTTTTT.

The V call is TRBV28, the J call TRBJ1-1, with a possible D match to TRBD1 (5 bases). The CDR3 is made up of 15 amino acids. Trimming removed 9 bases at V and 1 base at J, with 18 bases between. CDR1 MDHEN and CDR2 SYDVKM come from the germline V gene. The CDR3 here is CASSFETTANTEAFF. CDR3 in DNA: TGTGCCAGTTCTTTTGAAACGACAGCGAACACTGAAGCTTTCTTT.

The rearrangement joins TRBV7-2 to TRBJ2-5; 9 bases align to TRBD1. J was trimmed by 5 bases and V by 4 bases; bases with no gene match: 8. This CDR3 contains 15 residues. Per germline, CDR1 SGHTA and CDR2 FQGNSA. The chain's CDR3 is CASSWPGQGQETQYF. The CDR3 nucleotides are TGTGCCAGCAGCTGGCCGGGACAGGGACAGGAGACCCAGTACTTC.

This clone was observed a few times. V and J are TRBV11-2 and TRBJ1-1, with TRBD1 identical over 9 bases. The CDR3 is 17 amino acids. The germline V gene encodes CDR1 SGHAT and CDR2 FQNNGV. Losses at the gene ends were 5 bases for V and 6 bases for J; bases not matched to a gene: 16. CDR3 sequence (DNA): TGTGCCAGCAGCCGGATGGACAGGGGATTGTCGTTGGCTGAAGCTTTCTTT. Protein sequence: CASSRMDRGLSLAEAFF.

This clone was found a few times. This sequence joins TRBV18 and TRBJ2-1, with 7 bases fitting TRBD1. Germline CDR1 reads KGHSH; CDR2 reads LQKENI. Trimming took 1 base from V and 5 from J; bases not matched to a gene: 11. The CDR3 is 17 residues long. CDR3 bases: TGTGCCAGCTCACCACGGTTGGCAGGACAGGCCAACAATGAGCAGTTCTTC. This translates into CASSPRLAGQANNEQFF.

V is TRBV19 and J is TRBJ1-5; tentative D call: TRBD1 (5 bases). From germline, CDR1 is LNHDA and CDR2 SQIVND (reference sequence). The CDR3 spans 14 residues. Between the trimmed V and J ends, which lost 4 bases and 0 bases, there was a span of 7 bases. The CDR3 DNA reads as TGTGCCAGTAGTAAGGGGAATAGCAATCAGCCCCAGCATTTT. Residues: CASSKGNSNQPQHF. The entire variable domain, with the rest obtained from reference TRBV19 and TRBJ1-5, is as follows: DGGITQSPKYLFRKEGQNVTLSCEQNLNHDAMYWYRQDPGQGLRLIYYSQIVNDFQKGDIAEGYSVSREKKESFPLTVTSAQKNPTAFYLCASSKGNSNQPQHFGDGTRLSIL.

The V call is TRBV6-1, the J call TRBJ1-6; possibly TRBD1 for D (5 bases). This CDR3 is 14 amino acids long. Trimming shortened V by 1 base and J by 9 bases, and 10 bases separated the two germline ends. Germline CDR1 is MNHNS and CDR2 is SASEGT. The CDR3 DNA reads as TGTGCCAGCAGTGAAGGCAGGGTTAGTTCACCCCTCCACTTT. It encodes CASSEGRVSSPLHF.

J is TRBJ1-5 and V is TRBV19, with 10 positions matching TRBD1. This CDR3 is built from 15 residues. V shed 5 bases and J 7 bases; nucleotides not matched to a gene: 8. The V gene's germline CDR1 is LNHDA and CDR2 SQIVND (reference sequence). CDR3 coding DNA: TGTGCCAGTAGTCTCCGGACAGGGGGAGACCAGCCCCAGCATTTT. Translating it yields CASSLRTGGDQPQHF.

The CDR3 DNA sequence: TGTGCCTGGAGTATAGGACACGCGGGACTTAGCAATCAGCCCCAGCATTTT. Amino acid sequence: CAWSIGHAGLSNQPQHF. V and J are TRBV30 and TRBJ1-5; D is possibly TRBD1 (5 bases). The CDR3 is 17 residues long. V lost 2 bases to trimming and J lost 0 bases, with 17 bases between them. Germline values: CDR1 GTSNPN, CDR2 SVGIG (reference sequence).

The chain links TRBV6-1 to TRBJ1-5, with TRBD1 as a possible D gene (5 bases). This CDR3 contains 13 residues. Germline-derived CDR1 and CDR2 are MNHNS and SASEGT. V lost 1 base to trimming and J lost 5 bases, with 6 bases between them. CDR3 residues: CASSEEGDQPQHF. CDR3 in DNA: TGTGCCAGCAGTGAAGAAGGGGATCAGCCCCAGCATTTT.

This chain connects TRBV19 to TRBJ2-5; 12 bases fit TRBD2. The germline gives CDR1 LNHDA, CDR2 SQIVND (reference sequence). The CDR3 is 15 amino acids. J lost 2 bases, V lost 5 bases, and 3 bases had no gene match. The CDR3 nucleotides read TGTGCCAGTAGTTTGACTAGCGGGAGACAAGAGACCCAGTACTTC. Translation gives CASSLTSGRQETQYF.

The V call is TRBV6-5, the J call TRBJ1-3; a possible D gene is TRBD1 (5 bases). CDR1 is MNHEY and CDR2 is SVGAGI in the germline V gene. This CDR3 spans 15 amino acids. The V end lost 0 bases, the J end lost 3 bases, and 9 bases lay between the germline ends. This chain's CDR3 is CASSYSEGVGNTIYF. CDR3 DNA: TGTGCCAGCAGTTACTCGGAAGGGGTTGGAAACACCATATATTTT.

This clone came up a few times. The rearrangement links TRBV30 to TRBJ1-1; D is unclear. Germline V CDR1 and CDR2: GTSNPN, SVGIG (reference sequence). The CDR3 has 13 residues. V was cut by 0 bases and J by 4 bases, with 9 bases left in between. The CDR3 loop reads CAWSVRSVTEAFF. The CDR3 DNA follows: TGTGCCTGGAGTGTCCGGTCGGTCACTGAAGCTTTCTTT.

The rearrangement uses TRBV6-6 and TRBJ2-5; 9 positions agree with TRBD1. This CDR3 is built from 14 residues. V lost 5 bases, J lost 3 bases, and 4 bases stayed unmatched. Germline V gene data show CDR1 as MNHNY and CDR2 as SVGAGI (reference sequence). The CDR3 DNA reads TGTGCCAGCAGTACCAGACAGGGGGAAGAGACCCAGTACTTC. Its protein product is CASSTRQGEETQYF.

As concerns this clone: The junction shows a germline mismatch at one end, possibly a read error. The chain's CDR3 is CASSEESGGAWTGELFF. The CDR3, as DNA: TGTGCCAGCAGCGAAGAGAGCGGGGGGGCATGGACCGGGGAGCTGTTTTTT. The chain joins TRBV6-1 to TRBJ2-2, with 10 bases that match TRBD2. The CDR3 is 17 amino acids. The V gene's germline CDR1 is MNHNS and CDR2 SASEGT.

The rearrangement links TRBV25-1 to TRBJ2-3; 10 bases fit TRBD2. This CDR3 spans 15 amino acids. Trimming at V came to 5 bases and at J to 6 bases, leaving 8 bases not matched to a gene. CDR1 is MGHDK, CDR2 SYGVNS, per germline. The CDR3 DNA reads TGTGCCAGCAGTCTGAGCGGGGGGGCCGGGGATACGCAGTATTTT. Translation gives CASSLSGGAGDTQYF.

The V gene is TRBV7-6, the J gene TRBJ1-6; 8 positions agree with TRBD1. The V gene's germline CDR1 is SGHVS and CDR2 FNYEAQ. The CDR3 has 13 amino acids. Trimming took 5 bases from V and 9 from J; bases not matched to a gene: 3. CDR3 in amino acids: CASSLGQGSPLHF. The CDR3 DNA reads as TGTGCCAGCAGCCTTGGACAGGGTTCACCCCTCCACTTT.

This clone was seen just once. The chain carries TRBV30 and TRBJ1-1; D gene unclear. The CDR3 length is 12 residues. Germline CDR1 is GTSNPN and CDR2 is SVGIG (reference sequence). The ends were cut back, 3 bases at V and 7 bases at J, with 12 bases in the middle. The CDR3 region is CAWRPHYFEAFF. In DNA, the CDR3 is TGTGCCTGGAGGCCCCACTACTTTGAAGCTTTCTTT. Drawing the rest from reference TRBV30 and TRBJ1-1, the complete variable domain is SQTIHQWPATLVQPVGSPLSLECTVEGTSNPNLYWYRQAAGRGLQLLFYSVGIGQISSEVPQNLSASRPQDRQFILSSKKLLLSDSGFYLCAWRPHYFEAFFGQGTRLTVV.

This clone came up a few times. V gene TRBV11-2 combines with J gene TRBJ2-7; unclear D gene. The germline V and J ends were trimmed by 3 bases and 2 bases, with 8 bases remaining between them. Looked up from germline, CDR1 is SGHAT and CDR2 is FQNNGV. CDR3 length equals 13 residues. The CDR3 region has the DNA TGTGCCAGCAGCTTGGTGGAGACCTACGAGCAGTACTTC. The encoded protein is CASSLVETYEQYF.

This chain joins TRBV5-1 and TRBJ2-1, with 10 bases matching TRBD2. CDR1 and CDR2 (germline): SGHRS, YFSETQ. Trimming took 6 bases from V and 10 from J; bases not matched to a gene: 13. The CDR3 runs 15 residues. The CDR3, as DNA: TGCGCCAGCAACTTACTAGCGGGGTCTCAGGGGGAGCAGTTCTTC. Residues: CASNLLAGSQGEQFF.

The chain joins TRBV4-1 to TRBJ1-1, with D maybe TRBD1 (5 bases). V lost 1 base and J lost 3, with 12 bases in between. The CDR3 is 15 residues long. In germline, CDR1 is MGHRA, CDR2 YSYEKL. CDR3 DNA sequence: TGCGCCAGCAGCCAAGCTAGTCAGGGCGACACTGAAGCTTTCTTT. It codes for CASSQASQGDTEAFF.

This rearrangement joins TRBV5-1 to TRBJ2-7; the D gene is possibly TRBD1 (5 bases). The CDR3 runs to 14 residues. The germline gives CDR1 SGHRS, CDR2 YFSETQ. Deletions cut 4 bases from V and 7 bases from J, with 18 bases between. For the CDR3, the DNA is TGCGCCAGCAGCCCCCGTGAAGGGGTGCGAGAGCAGTACTTC. Its protein is CASSPREGVREQYF.

The V and J genes are TRBV9 and TRBJ1-6, with D possibly matching TRBD1 (5 bases). Looked up from germline, CDR1 is SGDLS and CDR2 is YYNGEE. Trimming took off 2 bases at V and 5 bases at J, with 11 bases between the two ends. This CDR3 has 15 residues. CDR3 amino acids: CASSVRGGDNSPLHF. The CDR3 DNA reads as TGTGCCAGCAGCGTTAGAGGAGGGGATAATTCACCCCTCCACTTT.

This chain uses TRBV28 with TRBJ1-1; TRBD1 matches at 8 bases. The CDR3 contains 15 residues. The V segment lost 3 bases and the J segment 9 bases; nucleotides outside the gene matches: 12. The germline V gene has CDR1 MDHEN and CDR2 SYDVKM. Written as DNA, the CDR3 is TGTGCCAGCAGTTTTTTCCGGGACAGGAAAATGCAAGCTTTCTTT. It encodes CASSFFRDRKMQAFF.

The rearrangement links TRBV30 to TRBJ2-4; D not resolved. The V end was cut by 0 bases, the J end by 5 bases, with 11 bases between. CDR1 GTSNPN and CDR2 SVGIG come from the germline V gene (reference sequence). The CDR3 extends over 14 amino acids. The CDR3 sequence is CAWSVSDTQNIQYF. The DNA for the CDR3 is TGTGCCTGGAGTGTAAGTGACACCCAAAACATTCAGTACTTC.

The J gene is TRBJ2-7, the V gene TRBV7-7; 9 nucleotides align to TRBD2. The V segment lost 4 bases and the J segment 5 bases; nucleotides outside the gene matches: 12. CDR1 is SSHAT and CDR2 is FNYEAQ in the germline V gene (reference sequence). The CDR3 runs 16 residues. CDR3 protein: CASSSSLSGGSNEQYF. CDR3 nucleotides: TGTGCCAGCAGCTCCTCACTTAGCGGGGGTAGCAACGAGCAGTACTTC.

The chain uses TRBV15 and TRBJ2-5, with D perhaps matching TRBD2 (6 bases). V dropped 1 base and J dropped 0 bases, with 12 bases sitting between them. Germline V gene data show CDR1 as LNHNV and CDR2 as YYDKDF (reference sequence). The CDR3 is 16 residues long. CDR3 residues: CATSRGFLADQETQYF. The CDR3 DNA sequence: TGTGCCACCAGCAGAGGCTTCTTAGCGGACCAAGAGACCCAGTACTTC.

The rearrangement uses TRBV15 and TRBJ1-1, with unresolved D. From germline, CDR1 is LNHNV and CDR2 YYDKDF (reference sequence). This CDR3 is 13 amino acids long. Trimming took off 1 base at V and 1 base at J, with 4 bases between the two ends. The CDR3 region is CATSRAENTEAFF. The DNA for the CDR3 is TGTGCCACCAGCAGAGCAGAGAACACTGAAGCTTTCTTT.

In DNA form, the CDR3 reads TGTGCCAGCTCCCCGAGTTCCACTGAAGCTTTCTTT. This encodes CASSPSSTEAFF. The V gene is TRBV18, the J gene TRBJ1-1, with D hard to call. The V end was cut by 6 bases, the J end by 4 bases, with 9 bases between. This CDR3 is 12 amino acids long. Per the germline V gene, CDR1 is KGHSH and CDR2 is LQKENI.

The rearrangement joins TRBV4-3 to TRBJ2-3; 7 positions match TRBD2. V was pared by 4 bases and J by 5 bases, with 12 bases of the junction left unmatched. CDR1 is LGHNA and CDR2 is YSLEER in the germline V gene. The CDR3 length is 16 residues. CDR3 bases: TGCGCCAGCAGCCGAACCCCGGGACTAAACATAGATACGCAGTATTTT. Translating it yields CASSRTPGLNIDTQYF.